A single sample is the source of the 8 T cell receptor beta chains below, sequenced in a study of beta chain features in type 1 diabetes. No antigen is known for these receptors. All of the isolated RNA was reverse transcribed, so expressed TCRB transcripts were sequenced. The repertoire was sequenced with immunoSEQ multiplex PCR; TCRdb's copy has only in-frame clones and lacks some. The sample contains hundreds of thousands of clones, 10% to 15% of which appear only once. Study outcomes and limitations: In every one of the four CD4+ subsets, TCRB CDR3s were moderately but significantly shorter in Type 1 diabetes patients.

The sequenced sample consisted of naive CD4+ T cells from blood. These receptors were obtained from a man aged 18-30 years with type 1 diabetes.

This rearrangement joins TRBV28 to TRBJ2-7; TRBD1 aligns across 7 bases. This CDR3 is built from 13 residues. With V trimmed by 3 bases and J by 6 bases, 5 bases remained unmatched. Per germline, CDR1 MDHEN and CDR2 SYDVKM. The chain's CDR3 is CASSFSSGGEQYF. Here the CDR3 DNA reads TGTGCCAGCAGTTTTTCCTCAGGGGGCGAGCAGTACTTC.

This chain links TRBV30 with TRBJ1-5; D gene uncertain. The CDR3 loop spans 13 amino acids. The germline V gene has CDR1 GTSNPN and CDR2 SVGIG (reference sequence). Trimming stripped 4 bases from V and 6 bases from J, with 13 bases between. CDR3 region: CAWTEGGGQPQHF. DNA for the CDR3: TGTGCCTGGACTGAAGGCGGCGGTCAGCCCCAGCATTTT.

This clone was counted a few times. The chain has TRBV7-2 and TRBJ1-6; TRBD1 aligns across 7 bases. This CDR3 contains 15 residues. The junction had 7 bases not matched to a gene; V was cut back by 4 bases and J by 7 bases. In germline, CDR1 is SGHTA, CDR2 FQGNSA. CDR3 nucleotides: TGTGCCAGCAGCTCGACCGGGACAGCAAATTCACCCCTCCACTTT. This sequence encodes CASSSTGTANSPLHF. Filled out from reference TRBV7-2 and TRBJ1-6, the complete variable domain reads GAGVSQSPSNKVTEKGKDVELRCDPISGHTALYWYRQSLGQGLEFLIYFQGNSAPDKSGLPSDRFSAERTGGSVSTLTIQRTQQEDSAVYLCASSSTGTANSPLHFGNGTRLTVT.

V gene TRBV29-1 combines with J gene TRBJ2-7; D is unresolved. Germline V gene data show CDR1 as SQVTM and CDR2 as ANQGSEA. This CDR3 is built from 11 residues. The V end lost 4 bases, the J end lost 7 bases, and 11 bases lay between the germline ends. CDR3 nucleotides: TGCAGCGTTGGGGGTTCGAGAGAGCAGTACTTC. Amino acid sequence: CSVGGSREQYF.

This clone has just a few counts. The V call is TRBV7-3, the J call TRBJ2-3; 10 bases line up with TRBD2. The CDR3 is 16 residues long. V trimming: 1 base; J trimming: 0 bases; junction bases outside the gene matches: 1. Germline CDR1 reads SGHTA; CDR2 reads FQGTGA. For the CDR3, the DNA is TGTGCCAGCAGCTTAAATAGCGGGGGGAGCACAGATACGCAGTATTTT. It encodes CASSLNSGGSTDTQYF.

V gene TRBV10-3 combines with J gene TRBJ2-7, with TRBD1 as a possible D gene (6 bases). Trimming took off 6 bases at V and 7 bases at J, with 10 bases between the two ends. Looked up from germline, CDR1 is ENHRY and CDR2 is SYGVKD. The CDR3 sequence is 11 residues long. The CDR3 is CAISTGLEQYF. The CDR3 DNA reads TGTGCCATCAGCACAGGGTTAGAGCAGTACTTC.

This clone was detected only a few times. V and J are TRBV5-4 and TRBJ2-1; D remains unclear. The length of the CDR3 is 13 residues. V was cut by 0 bases and J by 5 bases, with 6 bases left in between. The germline CDR1 and CDR2 sequences are SGHNT and YYREEE (reference sequence). The CDR3 protein is CASSLGLNNEQFF. Written as DNA, the CDR3 is TGTGCCAGCAGCTTGGGTCTCAACAATGAGCAGTTCTTC. Full variable domain (missing parts from reference TRBV5-4 and TRBJ2-1): ETGVTQSPTHLIKTRGQQVTLRCSSQSGHNTVSWYQQALGQGPQFIFQYYREEENGRGNFPPRFSGLQFPNYSSELNVNALELDDSALYLCASSLGLNNEQFFGPGTRLTVL.

This chain joins TRBV10-3 and TRBJ2-3; the D is unclear. Germline CDR1 and CDR2: ENHRY and SYGVKD. V was pared by 8 bases and J by 2 bases, with 5 bases between. The CDR3 totals 11 residues. In DNA form, the CDR3 reads TGTGCCATCGGGATCACAGATACGCAGTATTTT. It is translated as CAIGITDTQYF.